This T cell receptor (beta chain) was sequenced during a study of blood T cell repertoires in COVID-19 (dated by TCRdb to the early 2020s). Concerning the study at large: Samples from collaborators originated in the United States, Italy and Spain and spanned both the acute and convalescent phases of COVID-19. The repertoires were released in a freely available public database intended as a resource for research on the immune response to SARS-CoV-2. Sample metadata almost always included a de-identified subject ID, COVID-19 status, age in years and sex. Samples came from the ongoing ImmuneRACE study (first 160 participants) plus 1,254 subjects from 6 global collaborators. The prospective study material was composed of cDNA or gDNA derived from T cells, B-cell-depleted T cells, or PBMCs. Deeply sampled blood TCRbeta repertoires from subjects exposed to, actively infected with, or recovered from COVID-19 were included in the dataset. Where HLA class I and class II types were available, the types were taken from metadata supplied by the sample provider, not from assay-based typing.

In the prospective study, participants were about 18 to 95 years old, resided in 24 geographic areas of the United States, and were enrolled through a virtual design. Cohort assignment in the prospective study relied on participant-reported clinical history from a screening survey and a study questionnaire. For ImmuneRACE Cohort 3, a participant was defined as recovered based on two consecutive negative NP/OP PCR tests, clearance by a healthcare professional, or resolution of symptoms. In the prospective study, whole blood, serum and a nasopharyngeal or oropharyngeal swab were collected from each participant by mobile phlebotomists. Prospective study participants could optionally give additional blood draws and questionnaires over a roughly two-month period. Before DNA extraction, prospective study blood samples were shipped either frozen or at room temperature. TCRbeta CDR3 regions were amplified from genomic DNA by means of the immunoSEQ Assay, a bias-controlled multiplex PCR. The authors' analysis ran thus. The number of nucleated cells in each sample was estimated from the amplification of reference gene primers within the assay. To quantify the absolute abundance of each unique TCRbeta CDR3 rearrangement, sequence reads were collapsed and filtered. For each sample, productive Simpson clonality was calculated by taking the square root of Simpson's diversity index across productive rearrangements. Not all clones reach the TCRdb copy of this immuneACCESS table, which keeps in-frame sequences only. Checked studies attribute under half of the gap to unresolved V genes and leave the rest unexplained. V and J calls and clone size are given by that table; D and trimming were obtained from the DNA. A total of approximately 200,000 clones appear in this sample, around 90% of them only once. The ten largest clones add up to approximately 10% of the sample.

Regarding this clone: Its recognized antigen is unknown. No base quality information exists; no much larger clone differs at one position.

Deletion took 3 bases off V and 12 bases off J, with a span of 14 bases between the germline ends. Taken from cysteine to phenylalanine, the CDR3 has 12 residues. Only the CDR3 DNA is retained, 36 bases long and in frame from the first base. Per the germline V gene, SGHAT is the CDR1 and FQNNGV is the CDR2. Overall results and qualifications from the work: The amount of clinical and demographic metadata varied by source and participant and was provided uncurated.

The sequenced material came from PBMCs or T cells enriched from blood (not recorded which). The clonotype originates from a young man who had recovered from COVID-19. The V gene is TRBV11-2 and the J gene is TRBJ1-1; perhaps TRBD1 is the D gene, with 5 bases matching. CDR3 sequence: CASSFQGAGPFF. The nucleotide sequence reads as follows: TGTGCCAGCAGCTTTCAAGGGGCGGGGCCTTTCTTT.